The present T cell receptor beta chain was sequenced within a study of CD8+CD57+ T cells in acquired aplastic anemia. Study-wide background: The study obtained an average of around 3.4 ug of DNA from sorted CD4+ and CD8+ cells. Healthy CD8+ samples averaged about 10 million reads. Study conclusions and caveats: Nearly 30 CD8+ CDR3 sequences were shared between patients and controls. Significant differences in CD8+ Simpson's diversity were not observed between patients and controls.

About this clonotype itself: Antigen: not known.

Both TCR beta VDJ combination and CDR3 sequence profiling were carried out. Genomic DNA was the template for this profiling. TCRdb passed the reads through MiXCR, listing each CDR3 protein once. The sample lists about 160,000 distinct CDR3 sequences; approximately 40% were seen once. The CDR3 has 15 amino acids. In germline, CDR1 is MDHEN, CDR2 SYDVKM. V lost 3 bases, J lost 1 base, and 10 bases lay in between. What was sequenced was sorted CD4+, CD8+, or CD8+CD57+ T cells (not recorded which) from PBMCs. This chain joins TRBV28 and TRBJ2-4; possible D gene TRBD2, 6 bases. The sequence was obtained from a human donor in good health. The chain's CDR3 is CASSLEGWAKNIQYF. Written as DNA, the CDR3 is TGTGCCAGCAGTTTGGAGGGTTGGGCCAAAAACATTCAGTACTTC.